The TCR beta chain under discussion was sequenced for a study of blood T cells in healthy people across ages. Primed by a sample-barcoded 5' primer and a J-beta primer mix, a second PCR proceeded for roughly 7 to 12 cycles. TCRdb itself ran the 5' RACE reads through MiXCR, one entry per CDR3 protein. The sample lists some 760,000 distinct CDR3 sequences, around 25% occurring once. This CDR3 contains 12 residues. V dropped 6 bases and J dropped 0 bases, with 5 bases sitting between them. Separately, the same data were catalogued under a study of T cells of mothers and their children.

The specimen was blood. V gene TRBV12-3 or TRBV12-4 combines with J gene TRBJ2-5; TRBD2 is a possible D gene (5 bases). The clonotype was recovered from a boy aged 5-17 years in good health. CDR3 region: CASRDYQETQYF. The CDR3 region has the DNA TGTGCCAGCAGGGACTACCAAGAGACCCAGTACTTC.